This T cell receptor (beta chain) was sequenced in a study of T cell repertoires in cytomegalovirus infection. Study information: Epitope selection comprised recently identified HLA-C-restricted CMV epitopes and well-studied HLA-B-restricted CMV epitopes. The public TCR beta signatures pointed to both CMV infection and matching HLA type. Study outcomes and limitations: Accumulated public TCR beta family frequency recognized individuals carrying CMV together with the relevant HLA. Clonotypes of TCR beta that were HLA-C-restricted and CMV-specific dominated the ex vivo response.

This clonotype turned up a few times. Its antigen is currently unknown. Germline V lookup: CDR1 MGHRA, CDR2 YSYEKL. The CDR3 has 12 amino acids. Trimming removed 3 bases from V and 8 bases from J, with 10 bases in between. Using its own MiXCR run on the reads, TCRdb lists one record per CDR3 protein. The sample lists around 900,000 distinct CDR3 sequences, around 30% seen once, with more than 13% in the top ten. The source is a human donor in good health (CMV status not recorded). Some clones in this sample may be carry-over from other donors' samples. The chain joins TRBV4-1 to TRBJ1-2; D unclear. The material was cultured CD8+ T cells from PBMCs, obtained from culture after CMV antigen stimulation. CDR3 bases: TGCGCCAGCAGCCAGGGGAGAGGAGGCTACACCTTC. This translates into CASSQGRGGYTF.